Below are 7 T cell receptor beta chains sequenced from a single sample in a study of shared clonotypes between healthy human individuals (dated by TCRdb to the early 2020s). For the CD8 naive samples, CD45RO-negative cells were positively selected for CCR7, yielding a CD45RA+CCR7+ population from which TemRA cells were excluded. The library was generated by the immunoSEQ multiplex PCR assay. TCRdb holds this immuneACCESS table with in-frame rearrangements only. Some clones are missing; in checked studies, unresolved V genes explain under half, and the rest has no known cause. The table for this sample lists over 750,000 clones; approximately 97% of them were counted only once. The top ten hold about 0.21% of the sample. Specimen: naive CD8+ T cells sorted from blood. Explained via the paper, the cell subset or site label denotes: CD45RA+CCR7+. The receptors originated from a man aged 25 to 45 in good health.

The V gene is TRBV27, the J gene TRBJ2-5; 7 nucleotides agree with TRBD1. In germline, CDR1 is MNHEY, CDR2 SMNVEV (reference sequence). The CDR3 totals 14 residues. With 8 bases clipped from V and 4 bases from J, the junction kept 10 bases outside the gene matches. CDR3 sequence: CASGDSRVVETQYF. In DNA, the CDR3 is TGTGCCAGCGGGGACAGCAGGGTGGTAGAGACCCAGTACTTC.

The chain's CDR3 is CASSLRTARGDYEQYF. CDR3 DNA sequence: TGTGCCAGCAGCTTAAGGACAGCCCGAGGGGACTACGAGCAGTACTTC. The chain carries TRBV7-9 and TRBJ2-7, with D perhaps matching TRBD1 (6 bases). V dropped 2 bases and J dropped 3 bases, with 17 bases sitting between them. CDR3 length: 16 amino acids. The germline V gene encodes CDR1 SEHNR and CDR2 FQNEAQ (reference sequence).

For the CDR3, the DNA is TGTGCCGTCCGACGCGGGGTTGAGCAGTTCTTC. This gives the protein CAVRRGVEQFF. The chain couples TRBV11-2 to TRBJ2-1, with D possibly TRBD2 on 6 matching bases. V was trimmed by 11 bases and J by 9 bases, leaving 14 bases between them. This CDR3 comprises 11 residues. Germline V gives CDR1 SGHAT, CDR2 FQNNGV.

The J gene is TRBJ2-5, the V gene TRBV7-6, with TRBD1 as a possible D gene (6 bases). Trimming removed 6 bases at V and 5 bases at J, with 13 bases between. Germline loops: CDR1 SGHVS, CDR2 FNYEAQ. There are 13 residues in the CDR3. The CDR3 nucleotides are TGTGCCAGCAGGCCACAGGGTCGGGAGACCCAGTACTTC. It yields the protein CASRPQGRETQYF.

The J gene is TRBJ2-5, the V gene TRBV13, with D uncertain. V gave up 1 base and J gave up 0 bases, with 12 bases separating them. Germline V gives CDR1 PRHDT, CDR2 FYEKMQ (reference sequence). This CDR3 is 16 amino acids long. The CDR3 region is CASSLESSRNQETQYF. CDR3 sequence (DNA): TGTGCCAGCAGCTTAGAATCGTCTCGGAACCAAGAGACCCAGTACTTC.

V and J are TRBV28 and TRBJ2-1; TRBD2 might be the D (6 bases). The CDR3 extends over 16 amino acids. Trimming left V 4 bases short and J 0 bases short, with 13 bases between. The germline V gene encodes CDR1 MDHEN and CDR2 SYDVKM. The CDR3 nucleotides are TGTGCCAGCAGTTATCCTCGGGAGAGCTCCTACAATGAGCAGTTCTTC. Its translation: CASSYPRESSYNEQFF.

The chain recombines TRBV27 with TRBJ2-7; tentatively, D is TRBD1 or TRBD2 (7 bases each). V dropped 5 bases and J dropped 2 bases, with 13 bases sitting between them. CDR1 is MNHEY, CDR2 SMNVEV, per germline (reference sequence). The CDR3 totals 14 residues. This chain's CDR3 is CASSGAGTAYEQYF. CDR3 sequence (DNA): TGTGCCAGCAGTGGAGCGGGGACAGCCTACGAGCAGTACTTC.